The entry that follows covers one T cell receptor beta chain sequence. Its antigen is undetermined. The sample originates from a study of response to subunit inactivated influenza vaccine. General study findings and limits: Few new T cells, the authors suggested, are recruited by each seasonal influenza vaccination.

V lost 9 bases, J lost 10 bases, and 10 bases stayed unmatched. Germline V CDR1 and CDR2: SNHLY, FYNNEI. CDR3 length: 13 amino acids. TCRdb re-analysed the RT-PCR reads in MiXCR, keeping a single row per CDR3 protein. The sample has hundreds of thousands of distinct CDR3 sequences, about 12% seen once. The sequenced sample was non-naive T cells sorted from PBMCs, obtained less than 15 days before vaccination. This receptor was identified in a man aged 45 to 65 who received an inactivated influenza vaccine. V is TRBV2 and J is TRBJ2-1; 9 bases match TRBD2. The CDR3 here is CASGGGGGGEQFF. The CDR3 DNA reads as TGTGCCAGTGGTGGCGGGGGGGGCGGCGAGCAGTTCTTC.